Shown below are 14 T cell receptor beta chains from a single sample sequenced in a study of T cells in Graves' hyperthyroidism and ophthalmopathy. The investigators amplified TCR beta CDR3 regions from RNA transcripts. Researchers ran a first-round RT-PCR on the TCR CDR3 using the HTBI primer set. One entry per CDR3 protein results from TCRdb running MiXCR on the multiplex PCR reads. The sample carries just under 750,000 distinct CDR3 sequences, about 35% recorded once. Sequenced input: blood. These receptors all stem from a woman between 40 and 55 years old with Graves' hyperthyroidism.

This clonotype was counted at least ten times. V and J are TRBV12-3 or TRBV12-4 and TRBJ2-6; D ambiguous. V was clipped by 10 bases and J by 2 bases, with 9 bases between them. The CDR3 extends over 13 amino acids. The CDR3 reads CATTQAGANVLTF. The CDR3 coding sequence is TGTGCCACGACCCAGGCTGGGGCCAACGTCCTGACTTTC.

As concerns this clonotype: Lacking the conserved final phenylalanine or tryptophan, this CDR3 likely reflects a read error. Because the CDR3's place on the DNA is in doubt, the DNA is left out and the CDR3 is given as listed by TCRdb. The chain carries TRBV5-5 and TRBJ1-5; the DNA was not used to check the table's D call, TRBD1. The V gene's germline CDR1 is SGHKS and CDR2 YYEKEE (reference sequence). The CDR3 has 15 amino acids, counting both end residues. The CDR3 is CASSGQGYSNQPRPR.

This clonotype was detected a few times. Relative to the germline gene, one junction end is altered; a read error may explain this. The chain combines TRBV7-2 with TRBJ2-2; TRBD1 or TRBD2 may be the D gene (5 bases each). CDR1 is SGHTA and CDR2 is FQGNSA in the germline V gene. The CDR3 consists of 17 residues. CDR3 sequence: CASSQGTRESDTGELFF. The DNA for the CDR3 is TGCGCCAGCAGCCAGGGTACCAGGGAGAGTGACACCGGGGAGCTGTTTTTT.

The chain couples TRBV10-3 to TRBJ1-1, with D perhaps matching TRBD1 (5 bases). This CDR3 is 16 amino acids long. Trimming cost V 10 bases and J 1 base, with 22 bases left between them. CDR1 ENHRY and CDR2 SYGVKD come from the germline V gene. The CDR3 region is CASTINGAGRNTEAFF. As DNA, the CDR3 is TGTGCCAGCACCATTAACGGGGCAGGGAGGAACACTGAAGCTTTCTTT.

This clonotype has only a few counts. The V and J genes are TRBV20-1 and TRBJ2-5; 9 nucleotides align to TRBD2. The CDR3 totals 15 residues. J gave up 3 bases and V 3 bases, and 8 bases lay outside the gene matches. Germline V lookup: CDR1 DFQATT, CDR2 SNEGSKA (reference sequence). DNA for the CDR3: TGCAGTGCTAGGTCGAGGCTAGCGGGGAAAGAGACCCAGTACTTC. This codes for CSARSRLAGKETQYF.

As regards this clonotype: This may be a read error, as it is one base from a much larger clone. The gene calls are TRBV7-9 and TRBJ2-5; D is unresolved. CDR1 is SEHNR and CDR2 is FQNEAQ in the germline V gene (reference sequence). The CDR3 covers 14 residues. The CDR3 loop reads CASTHDGSQGTQYF. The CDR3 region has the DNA TGTGCCAGCACCCACGACGGCTCTCAAGGGACCCAGTACTTC.

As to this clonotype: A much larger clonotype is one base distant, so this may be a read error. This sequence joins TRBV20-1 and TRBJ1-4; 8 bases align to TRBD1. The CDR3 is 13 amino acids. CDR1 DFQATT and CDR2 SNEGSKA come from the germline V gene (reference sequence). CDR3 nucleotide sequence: TGCGGTGCTAGGGACAGGAACTCTGAAAAACTGTTTTTT. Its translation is CGARDRNSEKLFF.

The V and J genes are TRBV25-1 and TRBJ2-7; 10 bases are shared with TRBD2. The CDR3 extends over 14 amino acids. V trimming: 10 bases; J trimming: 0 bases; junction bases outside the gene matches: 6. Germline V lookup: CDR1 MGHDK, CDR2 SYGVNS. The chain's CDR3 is CATGASGSSYEQYF. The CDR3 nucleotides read TGTGCCACAGGGGCTAGCGGGAGCTCCTACGAGCAGTACTTC.

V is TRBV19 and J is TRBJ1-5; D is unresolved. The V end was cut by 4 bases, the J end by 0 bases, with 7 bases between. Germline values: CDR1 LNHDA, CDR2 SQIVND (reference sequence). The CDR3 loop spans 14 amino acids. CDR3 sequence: CASSTQSSNQPQHF. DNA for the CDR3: TGTGCCAGTAGTACGCAGAGTAGCAATCAGCCCCAGCATTTT.

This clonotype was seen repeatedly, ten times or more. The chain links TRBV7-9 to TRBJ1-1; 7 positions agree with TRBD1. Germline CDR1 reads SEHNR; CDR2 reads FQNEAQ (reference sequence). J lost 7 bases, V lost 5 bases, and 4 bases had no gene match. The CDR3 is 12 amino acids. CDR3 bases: TGTGCCAGCAGCGCCGGGACAGTTGAAGCTTTCTTT. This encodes CASSAGTVEAFF.

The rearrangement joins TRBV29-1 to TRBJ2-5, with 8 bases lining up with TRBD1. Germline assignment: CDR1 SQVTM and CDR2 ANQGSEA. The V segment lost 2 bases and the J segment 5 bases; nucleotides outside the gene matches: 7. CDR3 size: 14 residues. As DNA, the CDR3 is TGCAGCGTTGAACCCCAGGGGGCTTGGGAGACCCAGTACTTC. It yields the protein CSVEPQGAWETQYF.

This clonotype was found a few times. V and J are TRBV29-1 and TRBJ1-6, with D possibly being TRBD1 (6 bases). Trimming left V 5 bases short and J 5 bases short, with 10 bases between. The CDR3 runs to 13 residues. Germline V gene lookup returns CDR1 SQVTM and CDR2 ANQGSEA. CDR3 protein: CSVQDRDNSPLHF. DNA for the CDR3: TGCAGCGTTCAGGACAGAGATAATTCACCCCTCCACTTT.

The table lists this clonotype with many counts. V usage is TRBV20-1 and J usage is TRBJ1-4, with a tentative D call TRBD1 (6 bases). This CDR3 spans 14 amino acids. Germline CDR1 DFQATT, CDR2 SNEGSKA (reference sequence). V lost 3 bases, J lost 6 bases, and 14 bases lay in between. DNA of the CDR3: TGCAGTGCTAGGCCAGGGGCCGACGATGAAAAACTGTTTTTT. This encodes CSARPGADDEKLFF.

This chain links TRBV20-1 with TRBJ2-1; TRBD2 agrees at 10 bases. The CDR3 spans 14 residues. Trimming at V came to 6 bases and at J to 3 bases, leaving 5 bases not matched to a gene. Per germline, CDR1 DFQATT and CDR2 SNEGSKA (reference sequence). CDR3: CSADPSGSYNEQFF. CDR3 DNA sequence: TGCAGTGCCGATCCTAGCGGGAGCTACAATGAGCAGTTCTTC.